The rows below give T cell receptor beta chains drawn from one sample of a study of vaccination and CD4 T cells after COVID-19. TCRdb re-derived calls from the PCR reads in MiXCR, one entry per CDR3 protein. The data contain 13,000 to 15,000 distinct CDR3 sequences, roughly 36% of them singletons. Their antigens remain unidentified. The specimen was cultured CD4+ T cells from blood. The source of these receptors is a human donor with COVID-19. CDR3s include the opening cysteine and the closing phenylalanine or tryptophan. D genes are given only for firm matches. For some rows the clone size is stated as once, few or many, or as a class when expanded; others skip it.

j_gene | v_gene | abundance | d_gene | CDR3aa | CDR3nt
TRBJ1-5 | TRBV20-1 | few | - | CSARDPPNPYSNQPQHF | TGCAGTGCTAGAGACCCGCCGAATCCTTATAGCAATCAGCCCCAGCATTTT
TRBJ2-5 | TRBV6-1 | few | - | CASTFPGGRTQYF | TGTGCCAGCACATTCCCTGGAGGCAGGACCCAGTACTTC
TRBJ1-1 | TRBV18 | - | - | CASSQRTDSNTEAFF | TGTGCCAGCTCACAAAGGACAGATTCTAACACTGAAGCTTTCTTT
TRBJ1-2 | TRBV5-4 | few | - | CASSLAGGRLYGYTF | TGTGCCAGCAGCTTGGCCGGGGGGAGACTCTATGGCTACACCTTC
TRBJ2-1 | TRBV2 | - | TRBD2 | CASSVPAGALNEQFF | TGTGCCAGCAGTGTACCAGCGGGGGCCCTTAATGAGCAGTTCTTC
TRBJ1-6 | TRBV7-8 | once | - | CASTAGERRENSPLHF | TGTGCCAGCACTGCAGGGGAGCGCCGGGAAAATTCACCCCTCCACTTT
TRBJ2-5 | TRBV5-8 | once | - | CASSLGGKGETQYF | TGTGCCAGCAGCTTGGGAGGGAAGGGGGAGACCCAGTACTTC
TRBJ2-7 | TRBV7-9 | - | TRBD1 | CASSLAGTGREQYF | TGTGCCAGCAGCTTAGCCGGGACAGGGCGGGAGCAGTACTTC
TRBJ2-5 | TRBV6-2/TRBV6-3 | few | TRBD2 | CASSRHSGGADQTQYF | TGTGCCAGCAGTCGTCATAGCGGGGGGGCCGATCAGACCCAGTACTTC
TRBJ1-2 | TRBV11-2 | medium-sized | - | CASSEDRSWYGYTF | TGTGCCAGCAGCGAAGACAGATCCTGGTATGGCTACACCTTC
TRBJ2-5 | TRBV29-1 | few | - | CSVEDRQETQYF | TGCAGCGTTGAAGACAGACAAGAGACCCAGTACTTC
TRBJ2-7 | TRBV5-4 | - | - | CASSRDGFYEQYF | TGTGCCAGCAGCCGGGATGGGTTCTACGAGCAGTACTTC
TRBJ2-7 | TRBV11-3 | - | TRBD1 | CASSLEGEPTGGAYEQYF | TGTGCCAGCAGCTTAGAGGGGGAACCGACAGGGGGGGCCTACGAGCAGTACTTC
TRBJ2-2 | TRBV7-6 | - | - | CASSLWDANTGELFF | TGTGCCAGCAGCTTATGGGACGCTAACACCGGGGAGCTGTTTTTT
TRBJ1-6 | TRBV11-2 | few | - | CASSFVRLNNSPLHF | TGTGCCAGCAGCTTTGTCAGACTGAATAATTCACCCCTCCACTTT
TRBJ2-3 | TRBV24-1 | - | TRBD2 | CATSDLLAGGPPDTQYF | TGTGCCACCAGTGATTTGTTAGCGGGGGGCCCGCCGGATACGCAGTATTTT
TRBJ1-1 | TRBV25-1 | once | - | CASSESGILSEAFF | TGTGCCAGCAGTGAATCTGGGATACTCTCTGAAGCTTTCTTT
TRBJ2-5 | TRBV19 | - | - | CASSIGGNSETQYF | TGTGCCAGTAGTATAGGTGGGAATTCAGAGACCCAGTACTTC
TRBJ2-2 | TRBV25-1 | - | - | CASSRPGDTGELFF | TGTGCCAGCAGTAGGCCCGGGGACACCGGGGAGCTGTTTTTT
TRBJ2-1 | TRBV2 | - | TRBD1 | CASSVTGESYNEQFF | TGTGCCAGCAGTGTGACAGGGGAGTCCTACAATGAGCAGTTCTTC
TRBJ2-2 | TRBV15 | - | - | CATSSGGANTGELFF | TGTGCCACCAGCAGCGGTGGGGCCAACACCGGGGAGCTGTTTTTT
TRBJ1-5 | TRBV5-6 | - | - | CASSLPGNQPQHF | TGTGCCAGCAGCTTACCAGGGAATCAGCCCCAGCATTTT
TRBJ1-2 | TRBV12-3/TRBV12-4 | - | TRBD1 | CASSFVGGVYGYTF | TGTGCCAGCAGTTTCGTAGGGGGCGTCTATGGCTACACCTTC
TRBJ2-5 | TRBV27 | - | TRBD1 | CASSPRRGQGKETQYF | TGTGCCAGCAGTCCCAGGCGGGGACAGGGGAAAGAGACCCAGTACTTC
TRBJ1-2 | TRBV20-1 | - | - | CSAGIPGRNYGYTF | TGCAGTGCTGGCATTCCCGGCAGGAATTATGGCTACACCTTC
TRBJ2-4 | TRBV5-5 | - | TRBD2 | CASSRGASGAREGYF | TGTGCCAGCAGCCGAGGGGCTAGCGGGGCCCGGGAGGGTTACTTC
TRBJ2-3 | TRBV4-2 | few | - | CASSQAVGPVGADTQYF | TGTGCCAGCAGCCAAGCTGTCGGCCCCGTTGGGGCAGATACGCAGTATTTT
TRBJ1-1 | TRBV20-1 | - | - | CSARDLQGIGTEAFF | TGCAGTGCTAGAGATCTGCAGGGAATAGGCACTGAAGCTTTCTTT
TRBJ2-2 | TRBV25-1 | - | - | CASSDTGSTGELFF | TGTGCCAGCAGTGATACCGGATCAACCGGGGAGCTGTTTTTT
TRBJ1-3 | TRBV6-5 | few | - | CASSYDNSYSGNTIYF | TGTGCCAGCAGTTACGACAACTCATACTCTGGAAACACCATATATTTT
TRBJ2-7 | TRBV19 | - | - | CASSIWGYEQYF | TGTGCCAGTAGTATATGGGGTTACGAGCAGTACTTC
TRBJ1-5 | TRBV6-1 | few | TRBD1 | CASRGGTGQPQHF | TGTGCCAGCAGGGGGGGGACAGGACAGCCCCAGCATTTT
TRBJ1-5 | TRBV20-1 | few | TRBD1 | CSTTPRTGLLGNQPQHF | TGCAGTACAACCCCCCGGACAGGCCTCCTTGGCAATCAGCCCCAGCATTTT
TRBJ1-5 | TRBV7-2 | few | - | CASSLVRGGTYQPQHF | TGTGCCAGCAGCTTAGTCCGGGGGGGCACCTATCAGCCCCAGCATTTT
TRBJ1-6 | TRBV20-1 | - | TRBD1 | CSARGTGNNSPLHF | TGCAGTGCTAGAGGGACAGGGAATAATTCACCCCTCCACTTT
TRBJ1-4 | TRBV5-1 | - | - | CASTTGTTNEKLFF | TGCGCCAGCACCACGGGTACAACTAATGAAAAACTGTTTTTT